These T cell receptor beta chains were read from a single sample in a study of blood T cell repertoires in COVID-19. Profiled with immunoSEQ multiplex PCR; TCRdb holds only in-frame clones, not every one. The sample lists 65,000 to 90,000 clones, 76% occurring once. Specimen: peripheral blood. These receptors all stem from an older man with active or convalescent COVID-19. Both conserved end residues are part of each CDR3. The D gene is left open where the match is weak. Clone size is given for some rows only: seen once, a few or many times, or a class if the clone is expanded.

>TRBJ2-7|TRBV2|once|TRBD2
TGTGCCAGCAGTGAACGCGGGGGATCAGTCTACGAGCAGTACTTC
CASSERGGSVYEQYF
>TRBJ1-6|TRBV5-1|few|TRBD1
TGCGCCAGCAGCACCAGACAGGGATTCAATTCACCCCTCCACTTT
CASSTRQGFNSPLHF
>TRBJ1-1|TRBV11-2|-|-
TGTGCCAGCAGCTTATTATTAAACACTGAAGCTTTCTTT
CASSLLLNTEAFF
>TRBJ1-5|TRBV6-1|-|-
TGTGCCAGCAGTGAATTCGGTTACAATCAGCCCCAGCATTTT
CASSEFGYNQPQHF
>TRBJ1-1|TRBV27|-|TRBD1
TGTGCCAGCAGTTCCCGACAGGGGTTGGGGAGGACTGAAGCTTTCTTT
CASSSRQGLGRTEAFF
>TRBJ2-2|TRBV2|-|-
TGTGCCAGCAGTGACCGGAACGGACAGTACACCGGGGAGCTGTTTTTT
CASSDRNGQYTGELFF
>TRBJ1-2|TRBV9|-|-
TGTGCCAGCAGCGTAGGGGCAGGGGACTATGGCTACACCTTC
CASSVGAGDYGYTF
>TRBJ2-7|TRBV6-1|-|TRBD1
TGTGCCAGCAGTGAAGTTGGGACAGGGGACGAGCAGTACTTC
CASSEVGTGDEQYF
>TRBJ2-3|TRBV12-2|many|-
TGTGCAAGTCGCTTTTCCCCCGGACAGGGGCGAGATACGCAGTATTTT
CASRFSPGQGRDTQYF
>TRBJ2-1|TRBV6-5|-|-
TGTGCCAGCAGCCTATCCCCGCAGGGGTACAATGAGCAGTTCTTC
CASSLSPQGYNEQFF
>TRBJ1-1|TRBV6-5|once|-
TGTGCCAGCAGTTCGCTCGGGGGGCAAATGAACACTGAAGCTTTCTTT
CASSSLGGQMNTEAFF
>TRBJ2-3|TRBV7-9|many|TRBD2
TGTGCCAGCAGCCCCTGGACTAGCGGGGGTCTAGATACGCAGTATTTT
CASSPWTSGGLDTQYF
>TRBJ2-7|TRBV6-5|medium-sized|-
TGTGCCAGCAGTTACCGGGACACCCAATACGAGCAGTACTTC
CASSYRDTQYEQYF
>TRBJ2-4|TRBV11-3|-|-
TGTGCCAGCAGATCGAACAGGGATTCAAACATTCAGTACTTC
CASRSNRDSNIQYF
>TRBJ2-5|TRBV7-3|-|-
TGTGCCAGCAGCTCCCGGGAAGGGACCCAGTACTTC
CASSSREGTQYF
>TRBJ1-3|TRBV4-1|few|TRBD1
TGCGCCAGCAGCCAACAAAAGGGGGCAGATGGAAACACCATATATTTT
CASSQQKGADGNTIYF
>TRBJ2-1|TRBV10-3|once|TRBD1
TGTGCCATCAGTGAGTGGGACAGGGACAATGAGCAGTTCTTC
CAISEWDRDNEQFF
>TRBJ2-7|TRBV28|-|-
TGTGCCAGCAGTACCTTTTCAGGAGGCCACGAGCAGTACTTC
CASSTFSGGHEQYF
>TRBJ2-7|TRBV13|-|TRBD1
TGTGCCAGCAGCTTTACCTCCGGGACAGGGAGTAACGAGCAGTACTTC
CASSFTSGTGSNEQYF
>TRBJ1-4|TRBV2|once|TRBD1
TGTGCCAGCAGGGACAGGGGACGAAAACTGTTTTTT
CASRDRGRKLFF
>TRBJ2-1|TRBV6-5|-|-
TGTGCCAGCAGTTGGGTGGGAGATGAGCAGTTCTTC
CASSWVGDEQFF
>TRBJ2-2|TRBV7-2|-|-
TGTGCCAGCAGCACTCGGACACTCGAAGGGGAGCTGTTTTTT
CASSTRTLEGELFF
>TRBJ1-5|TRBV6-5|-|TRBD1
TGTGCCACAACCACGGGACAGGGGAATCAGCCCCAGCATTTT
CATTTGQGNQPQHF
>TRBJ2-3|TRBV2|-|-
TGTGCCAGCAGAACGAACCCGGGCACAGATACGCAGTATTTT
CASRTNPGTDTQYF
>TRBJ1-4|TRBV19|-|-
TGTGCCAGTAGTATAGATTTTAGAGTGGGCCTGGAAAAACTGTTTTTT
CASSIDFRVGLEKLFF
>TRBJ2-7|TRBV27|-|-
TGTGCCAGCAGTCGGACAGCTCTAGATTCCTACGAGCAGTACTTC
CASSRTALDSYEQYF
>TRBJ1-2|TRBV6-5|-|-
TGTGCCAGCAGTTCCTCCGGGGGCTACACCTTC
CASSSSGGYTF
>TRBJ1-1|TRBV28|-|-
TGTGCCAGCAGTGGGGGGGGACTGAACACTGAAGCTTTCTTT
CASSGGGLNTEAFF
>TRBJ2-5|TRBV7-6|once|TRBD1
TGTGCCAGCAGCCGCGCCAGGGGGTACCAAGAGACCCAGTACTTC
CASSRARGYQETQYF
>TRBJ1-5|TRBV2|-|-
TGTGCCAGCAGGATCCCAGGGAATAGCAATCAGCCCCAGCATTTT
CASRIPGNSNQPQHF
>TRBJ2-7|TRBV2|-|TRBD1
TGTGCCAGTTACGGACAGGGGTACGAGCAGTACTTC
CASYGQGYEQYF
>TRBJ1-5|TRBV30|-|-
TGTGCCTGGAGTTCCAGGGAGGATCAGCCCCAGCATTTT
CAWSSREDQPQHF
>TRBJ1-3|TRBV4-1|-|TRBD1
TGCGCCAGCAGCCAAGATTTTGGGACAGATACTGGAAACACCATATATTTT
CASSQDFGTDTGNTIYF
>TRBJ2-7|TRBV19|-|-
TGTGCCAGTAGTAGTCGGACTACTACTTACGAGCAGTACTTC
CASSSRTTTYEQYF
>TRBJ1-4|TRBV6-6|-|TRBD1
TGTGCCAGCCGGAGGACAGGGGGTGAAAAACTGTTTTTT
CASRRTGGEKLFF
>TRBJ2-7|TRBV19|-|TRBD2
TGTGCCAGTAGCAAGACTAGCTTTGTCTCCTACGAGCAGTACTTC
CASSKTSFVSYEQYF
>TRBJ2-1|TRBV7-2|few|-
TGTGCCAGCAGCTTAGCGGGGGGGCCGAGGGAGCAGTTCTTC
CASSLAGGPREQFF
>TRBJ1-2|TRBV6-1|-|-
TGTGCCAGCAGTGAAGAGGGTCAGGGTAGTGGCTACACCTTC
CASSEEGQGSGYTF